The text below deals with one TCR beta chain. The data belong to a study of blood T cell repertoires in COVID-19. Whole-study context: Recovered Cohort 3 donors showed two negative PCRs, clearance, or symptom resolution. COVID-19 samples, acute and convalescent, were from the United States, Italy and Spain. PBMCs, B-cell-depleted T cells, or T cells were the source of the cDNA or gDNA that made up the material.

The CDR3 length is 15 residues. J gave up 10 bases and V 2 bases, and 9 bases lay outside the gene matches. The germline gives CDR1 SNHLY, CDR2 FYNNEI. The table came from immunoSEQ multiplex PCR; TCRdb's copy has only in-frame clones and leaves some out. The profile shows about 170,000 clones, around three quarters of them singletons. The chain combines TRBV2 with TRBJ2-1; TRBD1 matches 9 bases. Sample: PBMCs or T cells enriched from blood (not recorded which). This sequence was found in a woman between 70 and 85 years old in a cohort exposed to, infected with or recovered from COVID-19 (not recorded which). The CDR3 region has the DNA TGTGCCAGCAGTGAACCGGGACAGGGAGAAAACGAGCAGTTCTTC. Residues: CASSEPGQGENEQFF.